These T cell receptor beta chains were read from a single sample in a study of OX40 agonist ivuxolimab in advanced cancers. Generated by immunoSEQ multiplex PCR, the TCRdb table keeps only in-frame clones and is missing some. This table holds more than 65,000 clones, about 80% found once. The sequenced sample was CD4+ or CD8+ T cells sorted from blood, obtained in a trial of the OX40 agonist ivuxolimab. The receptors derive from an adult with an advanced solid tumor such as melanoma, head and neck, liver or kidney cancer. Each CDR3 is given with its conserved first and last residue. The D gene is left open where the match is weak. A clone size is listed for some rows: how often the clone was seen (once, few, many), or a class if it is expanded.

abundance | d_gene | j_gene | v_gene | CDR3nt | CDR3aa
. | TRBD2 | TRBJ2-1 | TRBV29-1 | TGCAGCGTTGATGAGACTAGCGGATACAATGAGCAGTTCTTC | CSVDETSGYNEQFF
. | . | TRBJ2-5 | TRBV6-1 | TGTGCCAGCAGTAACCAGGGGACCCAGTACTTC | CASSNQGTQYF
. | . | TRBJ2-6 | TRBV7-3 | TGTGCCAGCAGCGGACGCACAAACTCTGGGGCCAACGTCCTGACTTTC | CASSGRTNSGANVLTF
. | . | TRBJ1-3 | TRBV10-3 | TGTGCCATCTTGGACAAGATCTCTGGAAACACCATATATTTT | CAILDKISGNTIYF
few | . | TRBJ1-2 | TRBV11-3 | TGTGCCAGCAGCTTAGAAGAACACTATGGCTACACCTTC | CASSLEEHYGYTF
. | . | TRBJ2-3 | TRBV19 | TGTGCCAGTAGTAGGTTTGGAAACACAGATACGCAGTATTTT | CASSRFGNTDTQYF
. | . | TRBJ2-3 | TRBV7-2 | TGTGCCAGCAGCTTAGAAGATACGCAGTATTTT | CASSLEDTQYF
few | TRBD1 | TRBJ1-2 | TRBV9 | TGTGCCAGCGGTAGACAGGGGAAGGCGGTCGGCTACACCTTC | CASGRQGKAVGYTF
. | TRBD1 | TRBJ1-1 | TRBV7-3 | TGTGCCAGCAGCCCCTCACAGGGGGCCGAAACTTTCTTT | CASSPSQGAETFF
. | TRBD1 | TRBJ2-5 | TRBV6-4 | TGTGCCAGCAGTGAGGGACCGGGACAGCCTAAACACTTC | CASSEGPGQPKHF
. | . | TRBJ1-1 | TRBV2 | TGTGCCAGCAGGGGACCGGAGGTGGACACTGAAGCTTTCTTT | CASRGPEVDTEAFF
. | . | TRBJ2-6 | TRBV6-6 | TGTGCCAGCAGTGGAGGGGTGCCTGGGGCCAACGTCCTGACTTTC | CASSGGVPGANVLTF
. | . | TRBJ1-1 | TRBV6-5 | TGTGCCAGCAGTTTCCAAAGGGTATCGAACACTGAAGCTTTCTTT | CASSFQRVSNTEAFF
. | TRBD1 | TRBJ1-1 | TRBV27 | TGTGCCAGCAGCGGTACAGGGGCGGGGAACACTGAAGCTTTCTTT | CASSGTGAGNTEAFF
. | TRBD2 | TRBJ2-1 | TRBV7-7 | TGTGCCAGCAGTATCGGACTAGCGGGGGGCCCAATGAAACCCTACAATGAGCAGTTCTTC | CASSIGLAGGPMKPYNEQFF
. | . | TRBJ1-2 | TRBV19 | TGTGCCAGTAGTATAGGAAGGAGCCTCTATGGCTACACCTTC | CASSIGRSLYGYTF
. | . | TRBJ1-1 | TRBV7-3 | TGTGCCAGCAGCTTTGAGCCCCTCGCTGAAGCTTTCTTT | CASSFEPLAEAFF
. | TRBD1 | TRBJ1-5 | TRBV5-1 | TGCGCCAGCAGCTTTGAGGGGGCCAAGAATCAGCCCCAGCATTTT | CASSFEGAKNQPQHF
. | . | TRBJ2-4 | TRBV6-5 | TGTGCCAGCAGTTACTCCCCTCGGGACTCTAAGTACTTC | CASSYSPRDSKYF
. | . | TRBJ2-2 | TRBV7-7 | TGTGCCAGCAGCTTAACCCGGGACAACACCGGGGAGCTGTTTTTT | CASSLTRDNTGELFF
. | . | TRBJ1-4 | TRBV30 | TGTGCCTGGAGGACAGACTATTATGAAAAACTGTTTTTT | CAWRTDYYEKLFF
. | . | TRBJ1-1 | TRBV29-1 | TGCAGCGTGAGGGGACACACGAACACTGAAGCTTTCTTT | CSVRGHTNTEAFF
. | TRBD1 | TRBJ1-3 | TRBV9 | TGTGCCAGCAGCCCCCGGACAGGGGAAGCCTCTGGAAACACCATATATTTT | CASSPRTGEASGNTIYF
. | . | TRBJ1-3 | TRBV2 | TGTGCCAGCAGAACGGACAGATTAAACTCTGGAAACACCATATATTTT | CASRTDRLNSGNTIYF
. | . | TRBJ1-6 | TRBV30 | TGTGCCTGGAGTGTAACCGGGACTGTGGTGTCACCCCTCCACTTT | CAWSVTGTVVSPLHF
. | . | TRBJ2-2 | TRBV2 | TGTGCCAGCAGTCGGAGTAACCTGGCAAGGTCCGGGGAGCTGTTTTTT | CASSRSNLARSGELFF
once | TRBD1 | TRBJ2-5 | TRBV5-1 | TGCGCCAGCAGTGGGGGCGGGACAGGGGACCTCCAAGAGACCCAGTACTTC | CASSGGGTGDLQETQYF
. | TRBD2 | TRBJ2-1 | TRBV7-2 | TGTGCCAGCAGCCCGGGGCGTGGGACTAGCGGGAGAGACAATGAGCAGTTCTTC | CASSPGRGTSGRDNEQFF
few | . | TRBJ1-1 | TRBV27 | TGTGCCAGCAGTTTAAGACCGGGAGTCACTGAAGCTTTCTTT | CASSLRPGVTEAFF
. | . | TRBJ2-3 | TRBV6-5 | TGTGCCAGCAGTTACGGTACAGAAGGAGATACGCAGTATTTT | CASSYGTEGDTQYF
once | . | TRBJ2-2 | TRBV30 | TGTGCCTGGAGAAGAGGTTACACCGGGGAGCTGTTTTTT | CAWRRGYTGELFF
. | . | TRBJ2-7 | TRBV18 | TGTGCCAGCTCGCGCGACGGATACTCCTACGAGCAGTACTTC | CASSRDGYSYEQYF
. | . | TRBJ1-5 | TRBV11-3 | TGTGCCAGCAGCGCTGTCGGCAATCAGCCCCAGCATTTT | CASSAVGNQPQHF
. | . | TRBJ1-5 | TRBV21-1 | . | CASSKALFWVAHWALGNQPQHF
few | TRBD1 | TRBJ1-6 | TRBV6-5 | TGTGCCAGCAGCCCCTGGGACAGAGGTAGTTCACCCCTCCACTTT | CASSPWDRGSSPLHF
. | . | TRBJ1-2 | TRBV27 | TGTGCCAGCATACGTACGGGCGCGGGTGGCTACACCTTC | CASIRTGAGGYTF
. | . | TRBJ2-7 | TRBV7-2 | TGTGCCAGCAGCTCCCTTCATCTACGAGAGCAGTACTTC | CASSSLHLREQYF
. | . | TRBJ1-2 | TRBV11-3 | TGTGCCAGCAGCGCCAGGAGTTATGGCTACACCTTC | CASSARSYGYTF
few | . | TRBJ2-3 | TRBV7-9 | TGTGCCAGCAGCTTAGGACTCCACGGCGGCCCAGATACGCAGTATTTT | CASSLGLHGGPDTQYF
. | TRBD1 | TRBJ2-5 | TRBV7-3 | TGTGCCAGCAGCTTAGCCGGGACAGCACAAGAGACCCAGTACTTC | CASSLAGTAQETQYF
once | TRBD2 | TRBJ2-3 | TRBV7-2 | TGTGCCAGCAGTTTGGGTGGCGGGGGTTCCACAGATACGCAGTATTTT | CASSLGGGGSTDTQYF
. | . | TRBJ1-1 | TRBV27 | TGTGCCAGCAGTACCTCATTTGTCACTGAAGCTTTCTTT | CASSTSFVTEAFF
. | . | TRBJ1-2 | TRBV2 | TGTGCCAGCAGTGAACGATCAGGAGGAGGGGGGCGTCGCTACACCTTC | CASSERSGGGGRRYTF
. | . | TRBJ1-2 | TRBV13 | TGTGCCAGCAGCAGAGCCCAGAGGGGCGACTATGGCTACACCTTC | CASSRAQRGDYGYTF
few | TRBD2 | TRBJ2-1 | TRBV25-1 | TGTGCCAGCACTCTATCCGGGGGGGGCACGTACAATGAGCAGTTCTTC | CASTLSGGGTYNEQFF
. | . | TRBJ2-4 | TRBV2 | TGTGCCAGCAGTGAAGCGCTTGGGGGGGCGGCCAAAAACATTCAGTACTTC | CASSEALGGAAKNIQYF
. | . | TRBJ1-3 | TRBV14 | TGTGCCAGCAGCGTCTCAGGTTCAGGTGGAAACACCATATATTTT | CASSVSGSGGNTIYF
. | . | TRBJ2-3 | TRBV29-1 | TGCAGCGTTGCGGCAGGGGCAGATACGCAGTATTTT | CSVAAGADTQYF
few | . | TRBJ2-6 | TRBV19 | TGTGCCAGTAGTATAGCCCGGAAGTCCTCTGGGGCCAACGTCCTGACTTTC | CASSIARKSSGANVLTF
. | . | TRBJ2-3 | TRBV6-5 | TGTGCCAGCAGTCGGGGCGGAAAAGGAGATACGCAGTATTTT | CASSRGGKGDTQYF
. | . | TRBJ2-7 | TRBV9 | TGTGCCAGCAGCGTCGTGGGCGGGAAGGTAGACGAGCAGTACTTC | CASSVVGGKVDEQYF
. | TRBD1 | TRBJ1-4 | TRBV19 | TGTGCCAGTCTTCGACAGGGATTTAATGAAAAACTGTTTTTT | CASLRQGFNEKLFF
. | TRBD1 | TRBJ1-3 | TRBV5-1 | TGCGCCAGCAGCTTACAGGGGGTAGGCGGAAACACCATATATTTT | CASSLQGVGGNTIYF
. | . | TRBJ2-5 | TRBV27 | TGTGCCAGCAGTGGAAACTTAGAGACCCAGTACTTC | CASSGNLETQYF
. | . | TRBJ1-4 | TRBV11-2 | TGTGCCAGCGGTAATGAAAAACTGTTTTTT | CASGNEKLFF
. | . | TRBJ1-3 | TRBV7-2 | TGTGCCAGCAGCTCACCCATGCCAGGGGGAAACACCATATATTTT | CASSSPMPGGNTIYF
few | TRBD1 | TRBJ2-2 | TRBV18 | TGTGCCAGCTCACCGAATCGGCCACAGGGGCACACCGGGGAGCTGTTTTTT | CASSPNRPQGHTGELFF
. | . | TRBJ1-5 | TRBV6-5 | TGTGCCGTCAGGGTGGCAGCTAATCAGCCCCAGCATTTT | CAVRVAANQPQHF
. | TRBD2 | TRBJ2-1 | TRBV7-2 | TGTGCCAGCAGCTTAGCTTCTGCGGGAGGTTACAATGAGCAGTTCTTC | CASSLASAGGYNEQFF
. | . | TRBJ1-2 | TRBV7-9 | TGTGCCAGCAGCTTAGCGAGCGATTCTGGCTACACCTTC | CASSLASDSGYTF